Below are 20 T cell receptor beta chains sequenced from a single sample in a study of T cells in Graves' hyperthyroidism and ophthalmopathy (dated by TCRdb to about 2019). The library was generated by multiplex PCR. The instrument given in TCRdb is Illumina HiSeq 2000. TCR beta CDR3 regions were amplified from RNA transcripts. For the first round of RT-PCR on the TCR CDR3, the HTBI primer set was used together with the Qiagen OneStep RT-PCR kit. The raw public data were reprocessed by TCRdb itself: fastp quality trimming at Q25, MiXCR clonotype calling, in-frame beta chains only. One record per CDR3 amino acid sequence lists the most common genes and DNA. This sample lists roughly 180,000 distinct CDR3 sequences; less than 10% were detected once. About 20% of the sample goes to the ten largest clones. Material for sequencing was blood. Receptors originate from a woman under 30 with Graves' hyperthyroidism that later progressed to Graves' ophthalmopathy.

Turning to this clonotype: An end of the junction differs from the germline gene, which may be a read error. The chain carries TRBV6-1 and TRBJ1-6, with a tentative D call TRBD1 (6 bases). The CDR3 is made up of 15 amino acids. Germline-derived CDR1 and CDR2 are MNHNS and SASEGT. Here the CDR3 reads CASSEGGARYSPPHF. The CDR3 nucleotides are TGTGCCAGCAGTGAAGGGGGGGCCCGCTATTCACCCCCCCACTTT.

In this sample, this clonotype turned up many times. The CDR3 nucleotides read TGTGCCAGCAGCTGGTCTAGTTACGAGCAGTACTTC. Residues: CASSWSSYEQYF. V usage is TRBV13 and J usage is TRBJ2-7; D is undetermined. Trimming took off 4 bases at V and 4 bases at J, with 8 bases between the two ends. The germline V gene has CDR1 PRHDT and CDR2 FYEKMQ (reference sequence). The CDR3 loop spans 12 amino acids.

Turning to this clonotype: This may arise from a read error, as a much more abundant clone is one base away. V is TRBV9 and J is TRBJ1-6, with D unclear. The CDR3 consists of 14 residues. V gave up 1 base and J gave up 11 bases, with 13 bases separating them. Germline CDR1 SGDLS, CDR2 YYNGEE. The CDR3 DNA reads TGTGCCAGCAGCGTAAGGGTGACCAATCCACCCCTCCACTTT. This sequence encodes CASSVRVTNPPLHF.

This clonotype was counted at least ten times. Here the CDR3 DNA reads TGTGCCAGCAGGGGTGAGGGTGTGCAGCCCCAGCATTTT. It translates to CASRGEGVQPQHF. This chain joins TRBV12-3 or TRBV12-4 and TRBJ1-5, with unresolved D. The CDR3 contains 13 residues. V lost 6 bases to trimming and J lost 7 bases, with 13 bases between them.

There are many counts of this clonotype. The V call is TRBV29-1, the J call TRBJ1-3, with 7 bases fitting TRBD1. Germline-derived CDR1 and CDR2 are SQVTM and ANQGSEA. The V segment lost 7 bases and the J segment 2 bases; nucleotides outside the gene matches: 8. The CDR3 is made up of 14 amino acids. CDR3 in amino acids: CSAKTGTTGNTIYF. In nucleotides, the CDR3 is TGCAGCGCTAAGACAGGGACGACTGGAAACACCATATATTTT.

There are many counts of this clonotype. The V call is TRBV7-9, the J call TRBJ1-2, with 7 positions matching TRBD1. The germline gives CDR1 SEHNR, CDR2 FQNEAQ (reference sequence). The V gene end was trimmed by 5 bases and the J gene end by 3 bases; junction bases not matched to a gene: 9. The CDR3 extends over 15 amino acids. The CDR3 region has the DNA TGTGCCAGCAGCCACCGGGACAGCCCAGACTATGGCTACACCTTC. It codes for CASSHRDSPDYGYTF.

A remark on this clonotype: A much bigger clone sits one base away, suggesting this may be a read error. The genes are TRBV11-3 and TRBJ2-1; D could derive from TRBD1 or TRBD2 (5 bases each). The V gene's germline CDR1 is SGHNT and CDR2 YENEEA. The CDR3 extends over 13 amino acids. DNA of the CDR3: TGTGCCAGCAGCTCGGGGACCACCAATGAGCAGCTCTTC. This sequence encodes CASSSGTTNEQLF.

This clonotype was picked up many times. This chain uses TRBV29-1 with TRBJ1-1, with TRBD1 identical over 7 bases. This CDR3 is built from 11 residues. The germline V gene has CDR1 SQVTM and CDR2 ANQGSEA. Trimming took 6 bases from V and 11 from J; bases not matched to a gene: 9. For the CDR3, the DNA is TGCAGCGTGCTACAGGGGATAGTGGCTTTCTTT. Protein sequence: CSVLQGIVAFF.

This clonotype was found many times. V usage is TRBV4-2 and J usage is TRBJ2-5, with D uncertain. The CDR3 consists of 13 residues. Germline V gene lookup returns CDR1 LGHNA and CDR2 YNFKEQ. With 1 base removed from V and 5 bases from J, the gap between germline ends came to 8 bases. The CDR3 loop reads CASSQVGWETQYF. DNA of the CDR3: TGTGCCAGCAGCCAAGTAGGGTGGGAGACCCAGTACTTC.

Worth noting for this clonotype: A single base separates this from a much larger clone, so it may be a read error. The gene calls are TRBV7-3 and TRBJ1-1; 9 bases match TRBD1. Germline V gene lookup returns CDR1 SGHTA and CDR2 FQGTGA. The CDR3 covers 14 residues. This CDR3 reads CAGSLTHRGREAFF. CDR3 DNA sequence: TGTGCCGGCAGCTTAACTCACAGGGGGCGAGAAGCTTTCTTT.

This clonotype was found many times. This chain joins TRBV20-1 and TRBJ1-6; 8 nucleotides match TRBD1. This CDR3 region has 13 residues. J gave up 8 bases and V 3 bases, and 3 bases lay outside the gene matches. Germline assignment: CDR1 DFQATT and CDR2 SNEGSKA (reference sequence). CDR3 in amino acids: CSASDRGDSPLHF. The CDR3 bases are TGCAGTGCTAGTGACAGGGGCGATTCACCCCTCCACTTT.

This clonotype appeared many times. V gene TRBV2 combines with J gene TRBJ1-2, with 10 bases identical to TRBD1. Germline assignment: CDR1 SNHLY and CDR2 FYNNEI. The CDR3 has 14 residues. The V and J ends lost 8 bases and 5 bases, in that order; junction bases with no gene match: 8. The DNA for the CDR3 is TGTGCCAGCGCCTTTGGGACAGGGGAATATGGCTACACCTTC. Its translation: CASAFGTGEYGYTF.

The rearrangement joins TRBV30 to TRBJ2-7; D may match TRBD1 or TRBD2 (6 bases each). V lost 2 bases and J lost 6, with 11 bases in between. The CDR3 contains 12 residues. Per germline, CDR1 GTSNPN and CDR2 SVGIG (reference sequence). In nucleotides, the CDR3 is TGTGCCTGGAGTACGGGGGCGGGCGAGCAGTACTTC. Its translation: CAWSTGAGEQYF.

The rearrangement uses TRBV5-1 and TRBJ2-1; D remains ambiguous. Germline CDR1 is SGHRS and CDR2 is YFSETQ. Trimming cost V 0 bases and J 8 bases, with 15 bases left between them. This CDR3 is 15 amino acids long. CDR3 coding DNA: TGCGCCAGCAGCTTGGTGGTGGTCCTGGGTGATGAGCAGTTCTTC. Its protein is CASSLVVVLGDEQFF. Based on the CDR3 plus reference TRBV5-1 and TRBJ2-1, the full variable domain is KAGVTQTPRYLIKTRGQQVTLSCSPISGHRSVSWYQQTPGQGLQFLFEYFSETQRNKGNFPGRFSGRQFSNSRSEMNVSTLELGDSALYLCASSLVVVLGDEQFFGPGTRLTVL.

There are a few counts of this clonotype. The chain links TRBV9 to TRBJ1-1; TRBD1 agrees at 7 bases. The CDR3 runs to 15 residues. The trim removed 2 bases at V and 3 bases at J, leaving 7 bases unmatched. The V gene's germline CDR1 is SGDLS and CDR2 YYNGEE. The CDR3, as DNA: TGTGCCAGCAGCGTCGAAGACAGGGTATACACTGAAGCTTTCTTT. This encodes CASSVEDRVYTEAFF.

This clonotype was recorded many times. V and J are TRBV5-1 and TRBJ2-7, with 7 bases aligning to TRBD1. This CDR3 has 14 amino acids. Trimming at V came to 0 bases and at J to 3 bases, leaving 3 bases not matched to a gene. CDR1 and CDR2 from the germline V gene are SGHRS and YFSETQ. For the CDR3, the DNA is TGCGCCAGCAGCTTGGGGACAGGCCGCTACGAGCAGTACTTC. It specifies CASSLGTGRYEQYF. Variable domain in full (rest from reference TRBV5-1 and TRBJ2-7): KAGVTQTPRYLIKTRGQQVTLSCSPISGHRSVSWYQQTPGQGLQFLFEYFSETQRNKGNFPGRFSGRQFSNSRSEMNVSTLELGDSALYLCASSLGTGRYEQYFGPGTRLTVT.

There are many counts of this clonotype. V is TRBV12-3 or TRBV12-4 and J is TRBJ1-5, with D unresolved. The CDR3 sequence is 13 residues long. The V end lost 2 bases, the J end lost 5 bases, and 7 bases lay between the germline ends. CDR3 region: CASSLLQDQPQHF. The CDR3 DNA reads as TGTGCCAGCAGTTTACTCCAGGATCAGCCCCAGCATTTT.

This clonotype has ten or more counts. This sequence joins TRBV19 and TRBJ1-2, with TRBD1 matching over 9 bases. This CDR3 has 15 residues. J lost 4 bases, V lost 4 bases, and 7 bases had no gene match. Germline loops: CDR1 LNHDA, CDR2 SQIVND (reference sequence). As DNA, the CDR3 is TGTGCCAGTAGTACCTCCGGGACAGGGAGCTATGGCTACACCTTC. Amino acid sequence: CASSTSGTGSYGYTF.

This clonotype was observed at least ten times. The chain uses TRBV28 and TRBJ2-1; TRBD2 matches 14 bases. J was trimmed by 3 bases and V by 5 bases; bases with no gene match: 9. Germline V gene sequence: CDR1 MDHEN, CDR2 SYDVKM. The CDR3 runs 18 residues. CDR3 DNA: TGTGCCAGCAGTGGACTAGCGGGGGGTCTCCATTTCTACAATGAGCAGTTCTTC. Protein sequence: CASSGLAGGLHFYNEQFF.

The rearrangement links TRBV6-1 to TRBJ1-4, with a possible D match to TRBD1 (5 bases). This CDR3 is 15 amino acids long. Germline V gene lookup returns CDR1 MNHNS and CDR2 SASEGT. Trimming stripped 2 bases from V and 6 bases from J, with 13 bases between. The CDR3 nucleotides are TGTGCCAGCAGTGAATATGGCCCGGGGGATGAAAAACTGTTTTTT. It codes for CASSEYGPGDEKLFF.